This T cell receptor beta chain is from a study of blood T cell repertoires in COVID-19. Overall study context: PBMCs, B-cell-depleted T cells, or T cells were the source of the cDNA or gDNA that made up the material.

Germline V gene sequence: CDR1 GTSNPN, CDR2 SVGIG (reference sequence). This CDR3 is built from 13 residues. Trimming cost V 3 bases and J 7 bases; bases outside gene matches: 3. Authors' processing steps: Scientists estimated how many nucleated cells there were by amplifying reference gene primers. Some clones are missing from TCRdb's copy, which holds only in-frame ones; the method was immunoSEQ multiplex PCR. D and trimming come from the DNA, and the V and J calls and clone size come from that table. This table holds 60,000 to 70,000 clones, about 84% found once. Sequencing used peripheral blood. The sequence was obtained from a human donor in a cohort sampled during active COVID-19. The genes are TRBV30 and TRBJ2-1, with 10 positions matching TRBD1. CDR3 residues: CAWRAGQGNEQFF. CDR3 bases: TGTGCCTGGAGGGCGGGACAGGGGAATGAGCAGTTCTTC.